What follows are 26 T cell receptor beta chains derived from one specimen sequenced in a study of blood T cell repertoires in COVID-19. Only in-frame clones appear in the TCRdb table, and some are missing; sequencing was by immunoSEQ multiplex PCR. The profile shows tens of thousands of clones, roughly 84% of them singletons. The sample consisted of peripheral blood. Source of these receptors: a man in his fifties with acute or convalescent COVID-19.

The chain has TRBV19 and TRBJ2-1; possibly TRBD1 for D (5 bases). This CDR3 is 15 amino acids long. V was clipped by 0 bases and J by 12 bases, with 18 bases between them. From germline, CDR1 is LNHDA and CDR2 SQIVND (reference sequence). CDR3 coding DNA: TGTGCCAGTAGTATAGATCCTTCCCCCCCACAGGTGCAGTTCTTC. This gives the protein CASSIDPSPPQVQFF.

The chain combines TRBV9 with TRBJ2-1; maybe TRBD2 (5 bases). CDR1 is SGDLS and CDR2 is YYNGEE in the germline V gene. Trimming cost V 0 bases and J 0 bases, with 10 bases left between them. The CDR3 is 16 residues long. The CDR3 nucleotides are TGTGCCAGCAGCGTAGACGGGGTAGGCTCCTACAATGAGCAGTTCTTC. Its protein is CASSVDGVGSYNEQFF.

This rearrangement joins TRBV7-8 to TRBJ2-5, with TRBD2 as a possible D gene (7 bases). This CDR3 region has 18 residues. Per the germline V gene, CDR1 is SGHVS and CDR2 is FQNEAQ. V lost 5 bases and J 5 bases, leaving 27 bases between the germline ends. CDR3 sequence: CASSPEGGVGGIWETQYF. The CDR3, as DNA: TGTGCCAGCAGCCCCGAAGGGGGGGTCGGCGGGATATGGGAGACCCAGTACTTC. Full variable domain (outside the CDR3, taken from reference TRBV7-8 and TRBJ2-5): GAGVSQSPRYKVAKRGQDVALRCDPISGHVSLFWYQQALGQGPEFLTYFQNEAQLDKSGLPSDRFFAERPEGSVSTLKIQRTQQEDSAVYLCASSPEGGVGGIWETQYFGPGTRLLVL.

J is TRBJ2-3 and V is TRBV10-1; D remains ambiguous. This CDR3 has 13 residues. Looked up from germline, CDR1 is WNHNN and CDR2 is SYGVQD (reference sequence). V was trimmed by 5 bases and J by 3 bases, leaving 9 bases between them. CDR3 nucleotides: TGCGCCAGCAGTAGAGCGCGGACAGATACGCAGTATTTT. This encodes CASSRARTDTQYF.

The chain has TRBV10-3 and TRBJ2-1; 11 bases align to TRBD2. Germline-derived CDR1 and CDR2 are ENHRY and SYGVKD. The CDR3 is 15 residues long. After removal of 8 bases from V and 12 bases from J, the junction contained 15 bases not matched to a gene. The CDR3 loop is CAIGLAGGPGGGQFF. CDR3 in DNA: TGTGCCATCGGCCTAGCGGGAGGTCCCGGGGGAGGGCAGTTCTTC.

The CDR3 region is CATSDERTGGIAETQYF. The CDR3 nucleotides are TGTGCCACCAGTGATGAACGGACAGGGGGAATCGCAGAGACCCAGTACTTC. The chain has TRBV24-1 and TRBJ2-5, with TRBD1 identical over 10 bases. The CDR3 contains 17 residues. Germline lookup yields CDR1 KGHDR and CDR2 SFDVKD. With 3 bases clipped from V and 4 bases from J, the junction kept 10 bases outside the gene matches.

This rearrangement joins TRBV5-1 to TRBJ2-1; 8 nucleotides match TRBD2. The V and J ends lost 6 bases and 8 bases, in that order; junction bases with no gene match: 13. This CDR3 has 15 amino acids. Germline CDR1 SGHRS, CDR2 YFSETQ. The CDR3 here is CASNLAPGGVDEQFF. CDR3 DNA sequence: TGCGCCAGCAACCTCGCTCCCGGGGGGGTGGATGAGCAGTTCTTC.

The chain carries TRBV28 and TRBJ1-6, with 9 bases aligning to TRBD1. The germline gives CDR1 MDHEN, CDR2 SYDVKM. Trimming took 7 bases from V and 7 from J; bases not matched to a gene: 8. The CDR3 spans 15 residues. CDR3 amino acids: CASKPPDRGNSPLHF. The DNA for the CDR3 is TGTGCCAGCAAACCACCGGACAGGGGAAATTCACCCCTCCACTTT.

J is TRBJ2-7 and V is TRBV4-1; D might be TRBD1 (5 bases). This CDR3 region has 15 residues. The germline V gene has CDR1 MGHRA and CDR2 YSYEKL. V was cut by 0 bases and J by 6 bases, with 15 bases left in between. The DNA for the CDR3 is TGCGCCAGCAGCCAAGATAGCACAGGCCTACGCGAGCAGTACTTC. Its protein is CASSQDSTGLREQYF.

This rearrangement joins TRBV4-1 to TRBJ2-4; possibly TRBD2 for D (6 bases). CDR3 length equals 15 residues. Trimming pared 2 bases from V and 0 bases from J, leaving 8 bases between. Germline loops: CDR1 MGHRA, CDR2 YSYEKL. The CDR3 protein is CASSQWDLAKNIQYF. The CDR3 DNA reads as TGCGCCAGCAGCCAATGGGACTTAGCCAAAAACATTCAGTACTTC.

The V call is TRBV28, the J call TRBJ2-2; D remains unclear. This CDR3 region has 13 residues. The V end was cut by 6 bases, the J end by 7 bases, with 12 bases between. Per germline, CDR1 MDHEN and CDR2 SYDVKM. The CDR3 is CASSRHSVGELFF. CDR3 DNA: TGTGCCAGCAGCCGTCACTCCGTCGGGGAGCTGTTTTTT.

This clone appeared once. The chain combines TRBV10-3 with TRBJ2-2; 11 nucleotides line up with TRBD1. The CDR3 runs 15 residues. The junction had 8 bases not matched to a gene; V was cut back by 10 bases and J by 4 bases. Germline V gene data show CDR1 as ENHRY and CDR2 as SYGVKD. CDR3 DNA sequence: TGTGCCACCACTGGACAGGGGGCGACCACCGGGGAGCTGTTTTTT. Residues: CATTGQGATTGELFF.

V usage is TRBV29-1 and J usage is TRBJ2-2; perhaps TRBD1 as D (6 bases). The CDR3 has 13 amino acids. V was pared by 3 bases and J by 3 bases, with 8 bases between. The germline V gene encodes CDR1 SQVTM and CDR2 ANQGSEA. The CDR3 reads CSVEQGYTGELFF. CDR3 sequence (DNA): TGCAGCGTTGAGCAGGGGTACACCGGGGAGCTGTTTTTT.

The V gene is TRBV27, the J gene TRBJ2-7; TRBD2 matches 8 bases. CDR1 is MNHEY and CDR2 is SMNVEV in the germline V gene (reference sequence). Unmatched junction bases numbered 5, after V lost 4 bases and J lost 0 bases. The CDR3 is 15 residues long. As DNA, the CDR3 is TGTGCCAGCAGTTCCATAGCGGGGAACTCCTACGAGCAGTACTTC. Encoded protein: CASSSIAGNSYEQYF.

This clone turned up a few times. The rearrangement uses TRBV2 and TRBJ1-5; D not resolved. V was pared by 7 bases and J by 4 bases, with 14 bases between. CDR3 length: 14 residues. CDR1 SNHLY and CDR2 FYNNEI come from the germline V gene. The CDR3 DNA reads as TGTGCCAGCACCCCACAGAGTTGGAATCAGCCCCAGCATTTT. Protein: CASTPQSWNQPQHF.

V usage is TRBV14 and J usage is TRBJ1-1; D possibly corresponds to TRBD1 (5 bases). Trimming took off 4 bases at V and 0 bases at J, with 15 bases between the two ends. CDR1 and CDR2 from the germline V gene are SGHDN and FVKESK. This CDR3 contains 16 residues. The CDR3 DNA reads TGTGCCAGCAGCCCCAGGAGGGGTAGTTTGAACACTGAAGCTTTCTTT. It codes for CASSPRRGSLNTEAFF. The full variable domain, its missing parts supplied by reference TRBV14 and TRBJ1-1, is EAGVTQFPSHSVIEKGQTVTLRCDPISGHDNLYWYRRVMGKEIKFLLHFVKESKQDESGMPNNRFLAERTGGTYSTLKVQPAELEDSGVYFCASSPRRGSLNTEAFFGQGTRLTVV.

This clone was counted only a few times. The CDR3 reads CAWSRGTDQPQHF. CDR3 DNA: TGTGCCTGGAGTAGGGGGACGGACCAGCCCCAGCATTTT. This rearrangement joins TRBV30 to TRBJ1-5; a weak D match, TRBD1 (6 bases). The germline CDR1 and CDR2 sequences are GTSNPN and SVGIG (reference sequence). The V end was cut by 2 bases, the J end by 7 bases, with 12 bases between. This CDR3 is 13 amino acids long.

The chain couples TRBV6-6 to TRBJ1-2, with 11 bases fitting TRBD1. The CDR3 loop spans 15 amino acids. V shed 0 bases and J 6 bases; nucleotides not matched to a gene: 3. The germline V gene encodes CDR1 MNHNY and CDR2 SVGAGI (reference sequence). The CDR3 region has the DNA TGTGCCAGCAGTTACTCGGGGGACAGGGGGAATGGCTACACCTTC. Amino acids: CASSYSGDRGNGYTF.

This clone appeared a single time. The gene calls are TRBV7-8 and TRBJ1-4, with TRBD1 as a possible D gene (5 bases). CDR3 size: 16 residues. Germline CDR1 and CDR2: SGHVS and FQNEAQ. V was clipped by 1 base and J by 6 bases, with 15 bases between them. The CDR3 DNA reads TGTGCCAGCAGCTTAGTTGGACACACGGTCGATGAAAAACTGTTTTTT. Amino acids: CASSLVGHTVDEKLFF.

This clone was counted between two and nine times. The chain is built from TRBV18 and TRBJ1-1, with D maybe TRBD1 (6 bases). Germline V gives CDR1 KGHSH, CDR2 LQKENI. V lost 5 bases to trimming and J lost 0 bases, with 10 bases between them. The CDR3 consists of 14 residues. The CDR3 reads CASSNQGLNTEAFF. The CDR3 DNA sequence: TGTGCCAGCTCAAATCAGGGGCTGAACACTGAAGCTTTCTTT.

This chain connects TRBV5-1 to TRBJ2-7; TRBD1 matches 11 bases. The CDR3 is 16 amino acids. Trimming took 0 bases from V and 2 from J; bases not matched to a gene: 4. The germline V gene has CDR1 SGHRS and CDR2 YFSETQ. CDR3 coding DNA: TGCGCCAGCAGCTTGGAAGGGGGACAGGGGGCCTACGAGCAGTACTTC. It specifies CASSLEGGQGAYEQYF.

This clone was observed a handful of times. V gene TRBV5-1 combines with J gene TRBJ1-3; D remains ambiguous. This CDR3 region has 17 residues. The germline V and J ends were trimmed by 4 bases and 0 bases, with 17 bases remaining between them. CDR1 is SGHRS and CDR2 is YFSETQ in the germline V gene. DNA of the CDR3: TGCGCCAGCAGCGAGGGAGTGTCAGGTTACTCTGGAAACACCATATATTTT. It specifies CASSEGVSGYSGNTIYF.

CDR3 sequence (DNA): TGCAGTGCTAGTAGTCGACAGGGGGCATGGGACGAGCAGTACTTC. Protein: CSASSRQGAWDEQYF. The V call is TRBV20-1, the J call TRBJ2-7; 10 bases map to TRBD1. This CDR3 contains 15 residues. Germline CDR1 DFQATT, CDR2 SNEGSKA (reference sequence). The J segment lost 5 bases and the V segment lost 3 bases, leaving 10 bases of the junction unmatched.

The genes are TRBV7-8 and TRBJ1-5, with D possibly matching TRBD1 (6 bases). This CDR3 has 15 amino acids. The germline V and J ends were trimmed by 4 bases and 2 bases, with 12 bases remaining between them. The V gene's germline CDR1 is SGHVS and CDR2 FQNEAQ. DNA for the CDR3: TGTGCCAGCAGCTCAGTACAGGGAGGCAATCAGCCCCAGCATTTT. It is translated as CASSSVQGGNQPQHF.

The DNA for the CDR3 is TGTGCCAGCAGCTTGGTGGTAGATTATAGCAATCAGCCCCAGCATTTT. This codes for CASSLVVDYSNQPQHF. V is TRBV5-5 and J is TRBJ1-5; D unresolved. V was trimmed by 0 bases and J by 0 bases, leaving 10 bases between them. Germline CDR1 reads SGHKS; CDR2 reads YYEKEE (reference sequence). This CDR3 has 16 amino acids.

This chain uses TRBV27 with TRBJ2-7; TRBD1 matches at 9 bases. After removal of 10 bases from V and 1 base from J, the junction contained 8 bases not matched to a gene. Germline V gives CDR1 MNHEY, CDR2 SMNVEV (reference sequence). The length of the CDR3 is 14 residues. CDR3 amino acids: CATATGTGSYEQYF. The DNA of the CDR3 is TGTGCCACCGCTACCGGGACAGGGTCCTACGAGCAGTACTTC.